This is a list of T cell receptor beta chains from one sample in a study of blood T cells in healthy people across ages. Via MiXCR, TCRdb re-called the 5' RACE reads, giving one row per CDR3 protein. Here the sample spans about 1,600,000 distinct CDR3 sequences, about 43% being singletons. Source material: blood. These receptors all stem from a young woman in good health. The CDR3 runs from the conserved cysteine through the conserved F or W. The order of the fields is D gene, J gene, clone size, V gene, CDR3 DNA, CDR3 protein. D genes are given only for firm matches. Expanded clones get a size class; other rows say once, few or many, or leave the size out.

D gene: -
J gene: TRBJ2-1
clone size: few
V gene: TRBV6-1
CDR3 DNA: TGTGCCAGCAGTGAACCCTTGATGACACTGACGGAGCAGTTCTTC
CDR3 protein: CASSEPLMTLTEQFF

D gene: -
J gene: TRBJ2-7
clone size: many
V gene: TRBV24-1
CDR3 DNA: TGTGCCACCAGTGATTCCCTTGGGGCGAAAGACGAGCAGTACTTC
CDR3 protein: CATSDSLGAKDEQYF

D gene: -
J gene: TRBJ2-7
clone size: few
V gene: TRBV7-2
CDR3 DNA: TGTGCCAGCAGCTTAGCGACTTCCTCGACAGCTAACTACGAGCAGTACTTC
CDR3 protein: CASSLATSSTANYEQYF

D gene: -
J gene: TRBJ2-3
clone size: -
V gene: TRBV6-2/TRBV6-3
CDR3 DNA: TGTGCCAGCAGCCCCCCGGCTGGGGGCCCTATAGATACGCAGTATTTT
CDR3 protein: CASSPPAGGPIDTQYF

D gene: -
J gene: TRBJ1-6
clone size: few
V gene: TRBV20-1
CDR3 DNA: TGCAGTGCTAGAGATCCGGCAGGGGTTAATTCACCCCTCCACTTT
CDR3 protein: CSARDPAGVNSPLHF

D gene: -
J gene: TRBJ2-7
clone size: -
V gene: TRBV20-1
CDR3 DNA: TGCAGTGCTAGAGATCCGGGCCTAGCGAACTACGAGCAGTACTTC
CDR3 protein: CSARDPGLANYEQYF

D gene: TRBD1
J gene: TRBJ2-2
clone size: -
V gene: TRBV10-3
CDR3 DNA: TGTGCCACAACCGGGACAGGGGGCGGGGTAAACACCGGGGAGCTGTTTTTT
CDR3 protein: CATTGTGGGVNTGELFF

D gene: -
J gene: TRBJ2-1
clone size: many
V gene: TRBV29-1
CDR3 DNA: TGCAGCGTTGAAGGTTGGTTTAGCGGCCGTAGAAGGAGTGAGCAGTTCTTC
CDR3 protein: CSVEGWFSGRRRSEQFF

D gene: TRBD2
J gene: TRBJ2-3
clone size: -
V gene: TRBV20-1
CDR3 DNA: TGCAGTGCTAGAGATCCCCGGACTAGTTTAGTACCAGATACGCAGTATTTT
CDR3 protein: CSARDPRTSLVPDTQYF

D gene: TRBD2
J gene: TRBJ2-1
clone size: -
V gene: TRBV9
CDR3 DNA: TGTGCCAGCAGCGCCGGACTAGCGGGGGCCGGAGAGCAGTTCTTC
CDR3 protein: CASSAGLAGAGEQFF

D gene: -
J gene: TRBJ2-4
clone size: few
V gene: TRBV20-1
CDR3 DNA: TGCAGTGCCACCAGCGCTCAAGCCAAAAACATTCAGTACTTC
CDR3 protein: CSATSAQAKNIQYF

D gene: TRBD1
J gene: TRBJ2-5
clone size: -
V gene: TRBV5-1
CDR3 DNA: TGCGCCAGCAGCTTACTCCGAGTGGACAGGTACCAAGAGACCCAGTACTTC
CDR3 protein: CASSLLRVDRYQETQYF

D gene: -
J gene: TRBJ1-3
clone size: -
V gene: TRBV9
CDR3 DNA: TGTGCCAGCAGCCCTCCCGGCAGCCACTCTGGAAACACCATATATTTT
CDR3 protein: CASSPPGSHSGNTIYF

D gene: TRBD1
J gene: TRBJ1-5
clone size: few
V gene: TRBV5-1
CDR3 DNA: TGCGCCAGCAGCTACACGACAGGGAGCAATCAGCCCCAGCATTTT
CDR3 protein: CASSYTTGSNQPQHF

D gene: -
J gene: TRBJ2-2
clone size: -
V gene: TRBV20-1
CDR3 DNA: TGCAGTGCTAGGCCCGAGAATTTCGGGGAGCTGTTTTTT
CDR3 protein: CSARPENFGELFF

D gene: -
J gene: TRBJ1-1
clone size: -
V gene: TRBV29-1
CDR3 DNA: TGCAGCGTTGTTCGTGGGGGGGCGCATCCCATGAACACTGAAGCTTTCTTT
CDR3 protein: CSVVRGGAHPMNTEAFF

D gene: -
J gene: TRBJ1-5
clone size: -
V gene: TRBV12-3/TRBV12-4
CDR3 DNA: TGTGCCAGCAGTTCGGGGGGGACCCGATCTTATCAGCCCCAGCATTTT
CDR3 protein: CASSSGGTRSYQPQHF

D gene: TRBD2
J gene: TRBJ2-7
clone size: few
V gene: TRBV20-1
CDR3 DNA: TGCAGTGCAGACCTGCAAGCGGGGGGAGCCTACGAGCAGTACTTC
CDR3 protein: CSADLQAGGAYEQYF

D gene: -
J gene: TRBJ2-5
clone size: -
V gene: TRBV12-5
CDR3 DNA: TGTGCTAGTGGTTTGGTCGGCCAGGGAGGCGATGAGCAGTACTTC
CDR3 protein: CASGLVGQGGDEQYF

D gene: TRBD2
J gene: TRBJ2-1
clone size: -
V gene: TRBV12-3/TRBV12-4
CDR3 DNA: TGTGCCAGCAGTTTTGTTTTGGAGAAAGCTAGCGGGGGGGACCAAGAGACCCAGTTCTTC
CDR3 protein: CASSFVLEKASGGDQETQFF

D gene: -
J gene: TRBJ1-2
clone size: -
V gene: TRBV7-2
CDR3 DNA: TGTGCCAGCAGCTTAGTCAGACGGAACTATGGCTACACCTTC
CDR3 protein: CASSLVRRNYGYTF

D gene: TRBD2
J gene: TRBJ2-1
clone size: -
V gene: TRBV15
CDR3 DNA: TGTGCCACCAGCGCGTATGCGGGGGACAATGAGCAGTTCTTC
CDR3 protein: CATSAYAGDNEQFF

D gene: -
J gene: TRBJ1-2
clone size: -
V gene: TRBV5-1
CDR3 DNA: TGCGCCAGCAGCACGGACGGAACCGGGCTCACTAACTATGGCTACACCTTC
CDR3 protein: CASSTDGTGLTNYGYTF

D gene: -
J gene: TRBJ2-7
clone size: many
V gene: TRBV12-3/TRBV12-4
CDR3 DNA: TGTGCCAGCAGTTTAGGAGACACAGGGTTAGGGGAGCAGTACTTC
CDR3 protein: CASSLGDTGLGEQYF

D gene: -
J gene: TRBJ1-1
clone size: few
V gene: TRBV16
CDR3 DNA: TGTGCCAGCAGCCATTCAGGGCACACTGAAGCTTTCTTT
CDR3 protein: CASSHSGHTEAFF

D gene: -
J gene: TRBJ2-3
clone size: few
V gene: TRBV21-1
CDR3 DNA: TGTGCCAGCAGCAAAGGGGGCCTGGACTACCGCACAGATACGCAGTATTTT
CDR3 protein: CASSKGGLDYRTDTQYF

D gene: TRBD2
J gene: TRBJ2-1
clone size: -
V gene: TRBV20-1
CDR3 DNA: TGCAGTGCTAGACTTAGCGGGAGGCAGAATGAGCAGTTCTTC
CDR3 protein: CSARLSGRQNEQFF

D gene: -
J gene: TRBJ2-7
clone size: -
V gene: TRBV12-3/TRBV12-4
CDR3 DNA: TGTGCCAGCAGTTCAGCCGGGATTCTTTTCCACGAGCAGTACTTC
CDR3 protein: CASSSAGILFHEQYF

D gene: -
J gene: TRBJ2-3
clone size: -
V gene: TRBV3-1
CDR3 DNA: TGTGCCAGCAGCCAAGAGATCGTGGCCCCGGGTACCGATACGCAGTATTTT
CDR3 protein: CASSQEIVAPGTDTQYF

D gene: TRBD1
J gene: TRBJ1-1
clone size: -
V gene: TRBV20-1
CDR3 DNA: TGCAGTGCTAGTGACCCAAGGACAGGGCTGAACACTGAAGCTTTCTTT
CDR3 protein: CSASDPRTGLNTEAFF

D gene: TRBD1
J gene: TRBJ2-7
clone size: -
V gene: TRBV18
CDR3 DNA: TGTGCCAGCTCACAAAACACGGGACAGGTCTACAATGAGCAGTACTTC
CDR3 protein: CASSQNTGQVYNEQYF

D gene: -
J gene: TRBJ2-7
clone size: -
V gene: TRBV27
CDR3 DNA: TGTGCCAGCAGTTTAAACGAATGGGGCAATGAGCAGTACTTC
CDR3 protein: CASSLNEWGNEQYF

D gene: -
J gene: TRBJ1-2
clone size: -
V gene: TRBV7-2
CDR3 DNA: TGTGCCAGCAGCTCCCGACAGACTTCCTATGGCTACACCTTC
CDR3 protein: CASSSRQTSYGYTF

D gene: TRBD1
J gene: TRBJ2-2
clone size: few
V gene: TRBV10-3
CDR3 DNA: TGTGCCATCAATCCTAGACAGGGTACCGGGGAGCTGTTTTTT
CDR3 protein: CAINPRQGTGELFF

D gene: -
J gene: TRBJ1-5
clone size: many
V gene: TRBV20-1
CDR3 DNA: TGCAGTGCTATGATGGGTTACGGGAATCAGCCCCAGCATTTT
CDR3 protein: CSAMMGYGNQPQHF

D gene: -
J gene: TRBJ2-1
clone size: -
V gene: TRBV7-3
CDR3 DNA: TGTGCCAGCAGCCCTGACCCCATAGAGTGGGGCGAGGGATACAATGAGCAGTTCTTC
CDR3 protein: CASSPDPIEWGEGYNEQFF

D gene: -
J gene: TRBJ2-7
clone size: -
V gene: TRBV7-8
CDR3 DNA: TGTGCCAGCAGCTTAGCGGGACCAAACTCCTACGAGCAGTACTTC
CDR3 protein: CASSLAGPNSYEQYF

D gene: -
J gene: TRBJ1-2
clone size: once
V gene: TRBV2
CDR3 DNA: TGTGCCAGCAGTGACTGGAGCAACTATGGCTACACCTTC
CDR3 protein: CASSDWSNYGYTF

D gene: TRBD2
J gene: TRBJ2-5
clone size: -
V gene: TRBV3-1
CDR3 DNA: TGTGCCAGCAGCCAAGGGATAGCGGGAGGGCGCTCAGAAGAGCAGTACTTC
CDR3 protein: CASSQGIAGGRSEEQYF

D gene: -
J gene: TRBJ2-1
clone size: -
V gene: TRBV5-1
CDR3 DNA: TGCGCCAGCAGCTTTAGGGGGGGGACACGGACTTACAATGAGCAGTTCTTC
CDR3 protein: CASSFRGGTRTYNEQFF

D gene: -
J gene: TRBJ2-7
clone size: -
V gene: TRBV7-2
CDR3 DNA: TGTGCCAGCAGCACCCGGGCTACCTCCTACGAGCAGTACTTC
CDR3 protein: CASSTRATSYEQYF

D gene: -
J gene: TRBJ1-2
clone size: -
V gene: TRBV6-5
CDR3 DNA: TGTGCCAGCAGTTCTTACCAGGGCAACTATGGCTACACCTTC
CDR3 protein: CASSSYQGNYGYTF

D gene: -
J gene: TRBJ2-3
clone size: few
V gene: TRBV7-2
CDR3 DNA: TGTGCCAGCAGCTTAATGGCAGATAGCACAGATACGCAGTATTTT
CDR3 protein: CASSLMADSTDTQYF

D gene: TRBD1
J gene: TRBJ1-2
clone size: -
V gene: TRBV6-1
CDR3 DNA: TGTGCCAGCAGGGGACCGATCCGTGACAGGGAGTATGGCTACACCTTC
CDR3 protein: CASRGPIRDREYGYTF

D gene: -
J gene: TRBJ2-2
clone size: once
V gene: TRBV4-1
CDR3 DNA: TGCGCCAGCAGCCAAGGGGCTCTAAACACCGGGGAGCTGTTTTTT
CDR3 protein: CASSQGALNTGELFF

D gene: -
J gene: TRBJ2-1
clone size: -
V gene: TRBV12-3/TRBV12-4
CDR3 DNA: TGTGCCAGCAGTTTAAGTTCCTCTGCCTACAATGAGCAGTTCTTC
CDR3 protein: CASSLSSSAYNEQFF

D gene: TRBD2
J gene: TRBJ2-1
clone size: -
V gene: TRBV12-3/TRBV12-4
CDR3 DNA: TGTGCCAGCAGACCTAGACTAGCGGGCTACAATGAGCAGTTCTTC
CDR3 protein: CASRPRLAGYNEQFF

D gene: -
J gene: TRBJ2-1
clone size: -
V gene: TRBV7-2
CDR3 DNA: TGTGCCAGCAGTGGACTAATGCTGTTCTTC
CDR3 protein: CASSGLMLFF

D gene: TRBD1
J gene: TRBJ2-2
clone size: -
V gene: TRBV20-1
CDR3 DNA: TGCAGTGCTAGAGATCCCGGGACAGGGAACACCGGGGAGCTGTTTTTT
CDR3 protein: CSARDPGTGNTGELFF

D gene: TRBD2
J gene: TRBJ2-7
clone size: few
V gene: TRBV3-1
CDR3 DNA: TGTGCCAGCAGCCACCAAGCGGGACTCTCCTACAATGAGCAGTACTTC
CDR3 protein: CASSHQAGLSYNEQYF

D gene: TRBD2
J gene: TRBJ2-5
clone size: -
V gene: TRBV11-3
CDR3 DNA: TGTGCCAGCAAAGGAGGGGAGGGGGAGACCCAGTACTTC
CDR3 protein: CASKGGEGETQYF

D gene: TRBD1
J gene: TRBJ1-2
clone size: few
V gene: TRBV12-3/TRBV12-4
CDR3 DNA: TGTGCCAGCAGTATCTCCGGGACAGAGCTATATGGCTACACCTTC
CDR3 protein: CASSISGTELYGYTF

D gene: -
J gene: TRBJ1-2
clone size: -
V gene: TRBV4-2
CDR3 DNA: TGTGCCAGCAGCCAAGATCTAGTAGGAATGGTCTATGGCTACACCTTC
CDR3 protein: CASSQDLVGMVYGYTF

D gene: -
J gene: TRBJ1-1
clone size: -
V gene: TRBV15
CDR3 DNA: TGTGCCACCAGCAGAGGGTGGGCTGGGCAGGGGTCCACTGAAGCTTTCTTT
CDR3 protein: CATSRGWAGQGSTEAFF

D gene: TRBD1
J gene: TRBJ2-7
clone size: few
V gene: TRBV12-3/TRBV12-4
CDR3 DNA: TGTGCCAGCACCGGGACAGGGTTCGAGCAGTACTTC
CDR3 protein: CASTGTGFEQYF